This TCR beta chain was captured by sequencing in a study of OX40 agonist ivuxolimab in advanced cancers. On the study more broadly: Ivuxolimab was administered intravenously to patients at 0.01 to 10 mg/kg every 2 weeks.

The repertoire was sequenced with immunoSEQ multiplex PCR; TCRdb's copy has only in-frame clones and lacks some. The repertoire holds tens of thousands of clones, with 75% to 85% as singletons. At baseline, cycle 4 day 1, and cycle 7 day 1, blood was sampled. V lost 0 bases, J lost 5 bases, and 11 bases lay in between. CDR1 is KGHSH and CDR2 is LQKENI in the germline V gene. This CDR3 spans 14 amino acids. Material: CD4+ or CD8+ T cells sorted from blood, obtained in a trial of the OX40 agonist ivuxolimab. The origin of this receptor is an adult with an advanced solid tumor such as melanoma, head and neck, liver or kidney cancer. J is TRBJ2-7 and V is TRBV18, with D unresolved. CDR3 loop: CASSPPAGVHEQYF. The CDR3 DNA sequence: TGTGCCAGCTCACCACCGGCTGGGGTCCACGAGCAGTACTTC.